This T cell receptor (beta chain) was documented in a study of shared clonotypes between healthy human individuals. Recent acute infections and vaccinations were absent in the healthy HIV-negative adult donors. The junction had 7 bases not matched to a gene; V was cut back by 6 bases and J by 10 bases. The CDR3 totals 11 residues. In germline, CDR1 is DFQATT, CDR2 SNEGSKA (reference sequence). This clone showed up just a few times. TCRdb's table, derived via immunoSEQ multiplex PCR, lists solely in-frame clones and lacks some. The sample includes roughly 500,000 clones, about four fifths of them seen just once.

The receptor comes from a woman in her thirties or forties in good health. Some clones in this sample may be carry-over from other donors' samples. The rearrangement joins TRBV20-1 to TRBJ1-1; TRBD1 aligns across 8 bases. Sequenced sample: PBMCs. CDR3 in DNA: TGCAGTGCCTTGGGACAGGTGGTAGCTTTCTTT. Residues: CSALGQVVAFF.